This TCR beta chain was obtained from a study of cytomegalovirus exposure and HLA in healthy donors. Study as a whole: Prior work identified 120 million or so unique TCR beta sequences in 150 million to 200 million T cells.

Study-wide results and limits: Within the data, a cluster of highly shared sequence variants was likely a sequencing artifact. A later analysis linked a missense variant in DCLRE1C to the trimming of TCR beta V and J genes. The study put around 180 TCR beta chains on its list as cytomegalovirus-associated.

A note on this clone: Antigen specificity is unknown.

The V gene end was trimmed by 6 bases and the J gene end by 4 bases; junction bases not matched to a gene: 4. Germline V lookup: CDR1 SEHNR, CDR2 FQNEAQ (reference sequence). The CDR3 sequence is 13 residues long. PCR was performed using 60 Vbeta and 13 Jbeta primers. TCRdb's copy holds only in-frame clones and misses some; the assay was immunoSEQ multiplex PCR. In the table there are 100,000 to 150,000 clones, approximately 84% of which are singletons. This sequence originates from a boy aged 2 to 9 in good health and CMV-seronegative. The sequencing sample was made of PBMCs. This chain uses TRBV7-9 with TRBJ1-1; 8 bases agree with TRBD1. CDR3 DNA sequence: TGTGCCAGCAGTCGACAGGGGCTCACTGAAGCTTTCTTT. Translated: CASSRQGLTEAFF.